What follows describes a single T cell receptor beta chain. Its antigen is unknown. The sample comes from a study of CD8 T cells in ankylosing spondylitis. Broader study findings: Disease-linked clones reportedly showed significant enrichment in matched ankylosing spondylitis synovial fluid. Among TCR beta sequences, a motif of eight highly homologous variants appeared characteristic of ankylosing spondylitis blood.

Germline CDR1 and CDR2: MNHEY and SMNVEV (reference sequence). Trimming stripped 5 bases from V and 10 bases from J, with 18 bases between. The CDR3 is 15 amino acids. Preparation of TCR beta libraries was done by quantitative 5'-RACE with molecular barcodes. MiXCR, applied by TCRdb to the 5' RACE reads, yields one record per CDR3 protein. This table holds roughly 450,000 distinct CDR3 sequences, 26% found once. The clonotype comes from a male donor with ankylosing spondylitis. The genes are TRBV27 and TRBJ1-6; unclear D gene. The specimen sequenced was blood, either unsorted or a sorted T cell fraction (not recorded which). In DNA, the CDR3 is TGTGCCAGCAGTCTCCGGGAGAGCGGAGAATCACCCCTCCACTTT. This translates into CASSLRESGESPLHF.